The present T cell receptor beta chain was sequenced within a study of blood T cell repertoires in COVID-19. Overall study context: Whether acute or convalescent, the COVID-19 samples came from the United States, Italy and Spain. T cells, B-cell-depleted T cells, or PBMCs supplied cDNA or gDNA.

Authors' methods: Estimation of nucleated cell counts relied on the amplification of reference gene primers. TCRdb's copy holds only in-frame clones and misses some; the assay was immunoSEQ multiplex PCR. For V, J and clone size, that table is used; D and trimming come from the DNA. The sample includes some 110,000 clones, around four fifths of them seen just once. From germline, CDR1 is MNHEY and CDR2 SVGAGI. Trimming shortened V by 8 bases and J by 9 bases, and 23 bases separated the two germline ends. The CDR3 runs to 15 residues. The chain has TRBV6-5 and TRBJ1-5; perhaps TRBD1 as D (6 bases). Input material: peripheral blood. The origin of this receptor is a man in his sixties or seventies with active or convalescent COVID-19. The CDR3 sequence: CASCLGGLSGTPQHF. CDR3 sequence (DNA): TGTGCCAGCTGCTTAGGGGGGCTTAGCGGGACGCCCCAGCATTTT.